Below, 10 T cell receptor beta chains from the same sample are listed, as sequenced in a study of Graves' ophthalmopathy and Graves' hyperthyroidism (dated by TCRdb to 2016 to 2019). TCRdb records Illumina HiSeq 2000 as the sequencer. For repertoire sequencing, the TCR beta CDR3 regions were amplified from RNA transcripts. The first round of RT-PCR was done with HTBI primers and the Qiagen OneStep RT-PCR kit, and was followed by a second round of multiplex PCR, then size selection and purification. The public sequencing data were trimmed at Q25 with fastp and processed into clonotypes with MiXCR by TCRdb, which kept only in-frame beta chains. Each record represents a unique CDR3 protein, reported with the most common genes and DNA among its rows. In this sample the table shows about 700,000 distinct CDR3 sequences, 40% of which occur a single time. The ten largest clonotypes hold 44% of the sample.

Sample: peripheral blood. The receptor source for this set is an adult man with Graves' ophthalmopathy.

This chain links TRBV19 with TRBJ1-6; 10 positions agree with TRBD1. The ends lost 5 bases at V and 6 bases at J; junction bases unmatched: 7. Looked up from germline, CDR1 is LNHDA and CDR2 is SQIVND (reference sequence). CDR3 length equals 16 residues. DNA of the CDR3: TGTGCCAGTAGTTCCCCGGGACAGGGGCCTAATTCACCCCTCCACTTT. This encodes CASSSPGQGPNSPLHF.

The chain joins TRBV7-2 to TRBJ2-7, with 10 bases aligning to TRBD2. The CDR3 extends over 16 amino acids. Germline V gives CDR1 SGHTA, CDR2 FQGNSA. V was clipped by 1 base and J by 8 bases; unmatched bases: 11. DNA for the CDR3: TGTGCCAGCAGCTTAGATGGAGCGGGAGGGACGCCCAAGCAGTACTTC. It translates to CASSLDGAGGTPKQYF.

This clonotype was seen repeatedly, ten times or more. This sequence joins TRBV2 and TRBJ1-1, with a possible D match to TRBD1 (5 bases). Germline lookup yields CDR1 SNHLY and CDR2 FYNNEI. Deletions cut 5 bases from V and 10 bases from J, with 20 bases between. This CDR3 is 14 amino acids long. CDR3: CASSTQRGGGGAFF. Written as DNA, the CDR3 is TGTGCCAGCAGTACTCAAAGGGGTGGGGGAGGAGCTTTCTTT.

This clonotype appeared many times. V gene TRBV7-9 combines with J gene TRBJ2-2, with TRBD2 identical over 15 bases. The J segment lost 1 base and the V segment lost 0 bases, leaving 3 bases of the junction unmatched. Per germline, CDR1 SEHNR and CDR2 FQNEAQ (reference sequence). This CDR3 is built from 19 residues. CDR3 loop: CASSLARTSGGVNTGELFF. The DNA of the CDR3 is TGTGCCAGCAGCTTAGCGCGGACTAGCGGGGGGGTGAACACCGGGGAGCTGTTTTTT.

This clonotype was counted at least ten times. The rearrangement uses TRBV7-2 and TRBJ1-2; 10 bases map to TRBD1. Unmatched junction bases numbered 8, after V lost 2 bases and J lost 8 bases. Germline V gives CDR1 SGHTA, CDR2 FQGNSA. The CDR3 loop spans 15 amino acids. The DNA of the CDR3 is TGTGCCAGCAGCTTAATCGAGGGACAGGGGTACGGCTACACCTTC. Protein sequence: CASSLIEGQGYGYTF. The whole variable domain, filled in from reference TRBV7-2 and TRBJ1-2, reads GAGVSQSPSNKVTEKGKDVELRCDPISGHTALYWYRQSLGQGLEFLIYFQGNSAPDKSGLPSDRFSAERTGGSVSTLTIQRTQQEDSAVYLCASSLIEGQGYGYTFGSGTRLTVV.

Notes on this clonotype: This may be a read error, as it is one base from a much larger clone. The rearrangement joins TRBV19 to TRBJ1-5; D unresolved. Germline CDR1 LNHDA, CDR2 SQIVND (reference sequence). CDR3 length equals 15 residues. This CDR3 reads CTSSLVGDSNQPQHF. CDR3 bases: TGTACCAGCAGCTTAGTTGGGGATAGCAATCAGCCCCAGCATTTT.

The chain uses TRBV9 and TRBJ2-7; 7 nucleotides match TRBD1. Germline CDR1 is SGDLS and CDR2 is YYNGEE. The length of the CDR3 is 14 residues. The V gene end was trimmed by 2 bases and the J gene end by 2 bases; junction bases not matched to a gene: 4. As DNA, the CDR3 is TGTGCCAGCAGCGTGGGGACAGTTGCCTACGAGCAGTACTTC. Its protein product is CASSVGTVAYEQYF.

The chain is built from TRBV20-1 and TRBJ1-5, with 7 bases identical to TRBD1. This CDR3 comprises 15 residues. Trimming cost V 6 bases and J 6 bases; bases outside gene matches: 14. The germline V gene has CDR1 DFQATT and CDR2 SNEGSKA (reference sequence). In DNA, the CDR3 is TGCAGTGCCTGCCCTACGCCGGACAGGCGTCAGCCCCAGCATTTT. It translates to CSACPTPDRRQPQHF.

Concerning this clonotype: A much larger clone lies one base from this, so it may be a read error. The chain carries TRBV10-3 and TRBJ1-2; 9 nucleotides line up with TRBD1. V lost 10 bases to trimming and J lost 2 bases; unmatched junction nucleotides: 11. The CDR3 contains 15 residues. The germline CDR1 and CDR2 sequences are ENHRY and SYGVKD. The CDR3: CASRRDREGNYGYTF. The CDR3 DNA reads TGTGCCAGCAGACGGGACAGGGAGGGGAACTATGGCTACACCTTC.

In this sample, this clonotype turned up many times. The chain recombines TRBV11-2 with TRBJ1-1; no clear D gene. The CDR3 is made up of 12 amino acids. Trimming took off 4 bases at V and 3 bases at J, with 6 bases between the two ends. Germline assignment: CDR1 SGHAT and CDR2 FQNNGV. In nucleotides, the CDR3 is TGTGCCAGCAGCTCGTGGGACACTGAAGCTTTCTTT. Protein: CASSSWDTEAFF.